This T cell receptor (beta chain) originates from a study of radiotherapy plus CTLA-4 blockade in lung cancer. Overall study context: With 30% to 40% of patients having disease control, objective responses were seen in about 17%.

CTLA-4 blockade using ipilimumab, together with focal radiation, was received by patients with chemo-refractory metastatic non-small-cell lung cancer. This CDR3 comprises 15 residues. Germline CDR1 and CDR2: SGHRS and YFSETQ. The trim removed 0 bases at V and 4 bases at J, leaving 4 bases unmatched. Notes on the study in general: Early clonal dynamics of blood T cells, together with interferon-beta, were reported as the best response predictor. Following radiotherapy plus ipilimumab, tumor-derived TCR clones expanded in the blood.

Generated by immunoSEQ multiplex PCR, the TCRdb table keeps only in-frame clones and is missing some. This sample has some 35,000 clones, with approximately 85% found just once. Notes on this clone: Its antigen is undetermined.

Sequencing used peripheral blood, obtained from a patient treated with radiotherapy plus ipilimumab. This clonotype was sampled from a human donor with non-small cell lung cancer who had stable disease on radiotherapy plus ipilimumab. J is TRBJ2-3 and V is TRBV5-1; 8 nucleotides align to TRBD1. The CDR3 nucleotides read TGCGCCAGCAGCTTGGCACAGGGGGACTCAGATACGCAGTATTTT. It encodes CASSLAQGDSDTQYF.